This is a list of T cell receptor beta chains from one sample in a study of blood T cell repertoires in COVID-19. The method was immunoSEQ multiplex PCR; TCRdb's version includes in-frame clones alone and lacks a portion of them. Found here are 250,000 or so clones, more than 85% of them singletons; the top ten hold roughly 5%. Sequencing was done on a sample of peripheral blood. The origin of the receptors is a woman aged 60-75 years with COVID-19, enrolled during active disease. Both conserved end residues are part of each CDR3. The order of the fields is J gene, V gene, D gene, clone size, CDR3 protein, CDR3 DNA. The D gene is left open where the match is weak. Clone size is given for some rows only: seen once, a few or many times, or a class if the clone is expanded.

>TRBJ2-1|TRBV27|TRBD2|.
CASGDYSYNEQFF
TGTGCCAGCGGGGACTACTCCTACAATGAGCAGTTCTTC
>TRBJ1-1|TRBV4-2|.|.
CASSQGGREAFF
TGTGCCAGCAGCCAAGGGGGGAGGGAAGCTTTCTTT
>TRBJ2-5|TRBV29-1|.|.
CSVGLFQETQYF
TGCAGCGTAGGACTTTTCCAAGAGACCCAGTACTTC
>TRBJ1-4|TRBV3-1/TRBV3-2|.|.
CASSHTGSTNEKLFF
TGTGCCAGCAGTCATACAGGTTCAACTAATGAAAAACTGTTTTTT
>TRBJ1-5|TRBV6-5|.|.
CASSLDHRGNQPQHF
TGTGCCAGCAGTCTCGACCATCGGGGCAATCAGCCCCAGCATTTT
>TRBJ2-5|TRBV7-9|.|.
CASSQVGGRETQYF
TGTGCCAGCAGCCAAGTTGGGGGCAGGGAGACCCAGTACTTC
>TRBJ2-5|TRBV11-3|TRBD2|.
CASSLPFLAGSSETQYF
TGTGCCAGCAGCCTCCCGTTCCTAGCGGGATCTTCGGAGACCCAGTACTTC
>TRBJ1-6|TRBV18|TRBD1|.
CASSPGTVNSPLHF
TGTGCCAGCTCACCCGGGACAGTTAATTCACCCCTCCACTTT
>TRBJ2-1|TRBV3-1/TRBV3-2|TRBD2|.
CASSQDLVGTSVDEQFF
TGTGCCAGCAGCCAAGATCTAGTCGGGACTAGCGTCGATGAGCAGTTCTTC
>TRBJ2-5|TRBV5-4|.|.
CASSIGGGEQETQYF
TGTGCCAGCAGCATCGGCGGCGGGGAGCAAGAGACCCAGTACTTC
>TRBJ1-5|TRBV16|.|.
CASSQFRGISNQPQHF
TGTGCCAGCAGCCAATTTCGGGGGATAAGCAATCAGCCCCAGCATTTT
>TRBJ2-5|TRBV30|TRBD1|.
CAWSLTGGAETQYF
TGTGCCTGGAGTCTGACAGGGGGCGCGGAGACCCAGTACTTC
>TRBJ1-3|TRBV28|.|.
CASSLSAGGVRNTIYF
TGTGCCAGCAGTTTAAGTGCGGGCGGTGTAAGAAACACCATATATTTT
>TRBJ2-1|TRBV5-1|TRBD1|.
CATREQTGVNEQFF
TGCGCCACCAGGGAACAGACAGGGGTCAATGAGCAGTTCTTC
>TRBJ2-2|TRBV19|.|few
CASSIVGSTGELFF
TGTGCCAGTAGTATAGTGGGGAGCACCGGGGAGCTGTTTTTT
>TRBJ1-2|TRBV29-1|.|.
CSVLYGAFYGYTF
TGCAGCGTCCTCTACGGAGCGTTTTATGGCTACACCTTC
>TRBJ1-1|TRBV7-9|TRBD1|once
CASTPGQQNTEAFF
TGTGCCAGCACCCCGGGACAGCAAAACACTGAAGCTTTCTTT